Below, 25 T cell receptor beta chains from the same sample are listed, as sequenced in a study of post-analysis software for immune sequencing data. For these receptors, no antigen is known. Broader study findings: Patients showed TRBV5-6, TRBV5-1 and TRBV20-1 among five TRBV segments more frequent than in controls.

Unique molecular identifiers were built into the TCR beta cDNA libraries. Using its own MiXCR run on the PCR reads, TCRdb lists one record per CDR3 protein. The table has around 700,000 distinct CDR3 sequences, approximately 59% seen once. Sequenced input: blood. Receptors originate from a girl under 10 years old with multiple sclerosis.

The chain couples TRBV6-6 to TRBJ2-3; unclear D gene. V was clipped by 1 base and J by 6 bases, with 8 bases between them. CDR1 MNHNY and CDR2 SVGAGI come from the germline V gene (reference sequence). The CDR3 sequence is 13 residues long. The CDR3 sequence is CASSYLRSDTQYF. The CDR3 DNA follows: TGTGCCAGCAGTTACTTGCGGAGCGATACGCAGTATTTT.

V and J are TRBV5-1 and TRBJ1-2; D gene uncertain. In germline, CDR1 is SGHRS, CDR2 YFSETQ. This CDR3 has 13 amino acids. Trimming stripped 2 bases from V and 4 bases from J, with 9 bases between. The CDR3 loop reads CASSLSGIYGYTF. DNA of the CDR3: TGCGCCAGCAGCTTATCGGGTATCTATGGCTACACCTTC.

This chain uses TRBV12-3 or TRBV12-4 with TRBJ1-2; possible D gene TRBD1, 5 bases. The CDR3 sequence is 14 residues long. V was pared by 7 bases and J by 4 bases, with 16 bases between. The CDR3 DNA reads as TGTGCCAGCACCCCGGACAACTTCCCCTATGGCTACACCTTC. The encoded protein is CASTPDNFPYGYTF.

The chain has TRBV7-3 and TRBJ1-4, with no clear D. The CDR3 has 13 amino acids. Germline CDR1 SGHTA, CDR2 FQGTGA. V was clipped by 5 bases and J by 8 bases, with 12 bases between them. CDR3 in amino acids: CASSVGIDEKLFF. The CDR3 nucleotides read TGTGCCAGCAGCGTTGGGATTGACGAAAAACTGTTTTTT.

CDR3 protein: CSAAGETQYF. CDR3 bases: TGCAGCGCCGCGGGGGAGACCCAGTACTTC. The V and J genes are TRBV29-1 and TRBJ2-7; weak D call: TRBD2 (6 bases). Near its end, the DNA agrees better with TRBJ2-5, so the J call may be wrong. The CDR3 runs to 10 residues. Germline V CDR1 and CDR2: SQVTM, ANQGSEA.

This rearrangement joins TRBV12-3 or TRBV12-4 to TRBJ2-3, with D hard to call. Trimming took off 6 bases at V and 0 bases at J, with 10 bases between the two ends. The CDR3 is 14 residues long. CDR3 loop: CASSPRMSTDTQYF. The CDR3 region has the DNA TGTGCCAGCAGCCCTCGGATGAGCACAGATACGCAGTATTTT.

The V gene is TRBV20-1, the J gene TRBJ2-1; D possibly corresponds to TRBD2 (7 bases). The CDR3 contains 14 residues. The germline CDR1 and CDR2 sequences are DFQATT and SNEGSKA (reference sequence). Trimming took off 1 base at V and 8 bases at J, with 15 bases between the two ends. The CDR3 bases are TGCAGTGCTAGAGTAGGGGGGGCCCCGGATGAGCAGTTCTTC. Translating gives CSARVGGAPDEQFF.

The V call is TRBV7-8, the J call TRBJ1-4; 9 bases are shared with TRBD1. V lost 5 bases to trimming and J lost 0 bases; unmatched junction nucleotides: 4. There are 16 residues in the CDR3. The germline V gene encodes CDR1 SGHVS and CDR2 FQNEAQ. The DNA of the CDR3 is TGTGCCAGCAGCCAGACAGGGGGGACAACTAATGAAAAACTGTTTTTT. Translated: CASSQTGGTTNEKLFF.

This chain links TRBV29-1 with TRBJ1-2; TRBD1 matches at 12 bases. The germline gives CDR1 SQVTM, CDR2 ANQGSEA. The ends lost 3 bases at V and 6 bases at J; junction bases unmatched: 5. This CDR3 comprises 14 residues. For the CDR3, the DNA is TGCAGCGTTGATTCGGGACAGGGGGCAGATGGCTACACCTTC. Amino acid sequence: CSVDSGQGADGYTF.

The chain links TRBV10-3 to TRBJ2-2; 8 bases are a match to TRBD1. The CDR3 runs 14 residues. J was trimmed by 5 bases and V by 9 bases; bases with no gene match: 8. From germline, CDR1 is ENHRY and CDR2 SYGVKD. This CDR3 is CAIRQGRGTGELFF. DNA of the CDR3: TGTGCCATTAGACAGGGGCGAGGAACCGGGGAGCTGTTTTTT.

The gene calls are TRBV7-2 and TRBJ1-2; D perhaps matches TRBD1 (5 bases). Trimming stripped 7 bases from V and 1 base from J, with 16 bases between. The CDR3 sequence is 15 residues long. Per germline, CDR1 SGHTA and CDR2 FQGNSA. CDR3 sequence reads: CASIKRGSDNYGYTF. CDR3 DNA sequence: TGTGCCAGCATTAAAAGGGGATCGGATAACTATGGCTACACCTTC.

This clonotype came up a few times. This chain connects TRBV12-3 or TRBV12-4 to TRBJ2-1; D is uncertain. The germline V and J ends were trimmed by 5 bases and 3 bases, with 11 bases remaining between them. The CDR3 is 14 amino acids. The chain's CDR3 is CASSRKSGYNEQFF. CDR3 sequence (DNA): TGTGCCAGCAGTCGTAAGTCAGGCTACAATGAGCAGTTCTTC.

This clonotype was counted only a few times. The genes are TRBV29-1 and TRBJ2-3, with TRBD2 matching 10 bases. The V segment lost 5 bases and the J segment 5 bases; nucleotides outside the gene matches: 4. Germline V gives CDR1 SQVTM, CDR2 ANQGSEA. CDR3 length: 13 residues. The CDR3 spells CSVKAGGKDTQYF. The CDR3 nucleotides read TGCAGCGTTAAAGCGGGAGGGAAAGATACGCAGTATTTT.

This clonotype was seen only a few times. The CDR3 spells CASSPAGREETQYF. CDR3 nucleotides: TGTGCCAGCAGCCCGGCGGGGAGGGAAGAGACCCAGTACTTC. The rearrangement links TRBV3-1 to TRBJ2-5, with 7 bases aligning to TRBD2. CDR3 length: 14 residues. Germline CDR1 reads LGHDT; CDR2 reads YNNKEL (reference sequence). Unmatched junction bases numbered 5, after V lost 4 bases and J lost 3 bases.

The CDR3 loop is CSARVLSKGGTDTQYF. The CDR3 DNA sequence: TGCAGTGCTAGAGTTCTTTCGAAAGGTGGCACAGATACGCAGTATTTT. The chain links TRBV20-1 to TRBJ2-3; no reliable D call. The CDR3 is 16 amino acids. Germline V gives CDR1 DFQATT, CDR2 SNEGSKA (reference sequence). V was trimmed by 1 base and J by 1 base, leaving 15 bases between them.

This clonotype was counted between two and nine times. V usage is TRBV20-1 and J usage is TRBJ2-3, with D possibly being TRBD1 or TRBD2 (7 bases each). CDR3 length: 15 amino acids. Trimming cost V 5 bases and J 2 bases, with 17 bases left between them. The germline V gene encodes CDR1 DFQATT and CDR2 SNEGSKA (reference sequence). The CDR3 sequence is CSASKTGRVTDTQYF. In DNA form, the CDR3 reads TGCAGTGCTTCTAAGACAGGGAGGGTCACAGATACGCAGTATTTT.

V gene TRBV10-3 combines with J gene TRBJ1-2; no clear D gene. This CDR3 spans 18 amino acids. The V and J ends lost 2 bases and 5 bases respectively, with 24 bases between them. CDR1 is ENHRY and CDR2 is SYGVKD in the germline V gene. CDR3 DNA sequence: TGTGCCATCAGTGAGGTCGGGGAGACCCCTAACGGGCTTTATGGCTACACCTTC. Protein product: CAISEVGETPNGLYGYTF.

V usage is TRBV6-6 and J usage is TRBJ2-2; TRBD1 agrees at 7 bases. Germline loops: CDR1 MNHNY, CDR2 SVGAGI (reference sequence). The CDR3 length is 13 residues. Trimming took 7 bases from V and 6 from J; bases not matched to a gene: 5. CDR3 coding DNA: TGTGCCAGCACGCCCACAGGGGCCGGGGAGCTGTTTTTT. This gives the protein CASTPTGAGELFF.

The rearrangement joins TRBV7-2 to TRBJ2-5; possible D gene TRBD2, 6 bases. The germline V and J ends were trimmed by 4 bases and 5 bases, with 20 bases remaining between them. CDR1 and CDR2 from the germline V gene are SGHTA and FQGNSA. The CDR3 is 16 amino acids. CDR3: CASSSTYAGRSETQYF. The CDR3 bases are TGTGCCAGCAGCTCTACTTACGCGGGGAGATCGGAGACCCAGTACTTC.

The genes are TRBV9 and TRBJ2-3; TRBD1 matches 9 bases. Germline CDR1 SGDLS, CDR2 YYNGEE. V shed 1 base, J shed 5 bases, and the junction held 8 bases outside the gene matches. The CDR3 is 16 residues long. The CDR3 sequence is CASSVKQGALGDTQYF. CDR3 DNA: TGTGCCAGCAGCGTAAAACAGGGGGCGTTGGGAGATACGCAGTATTTT.

There are a few counts of this clonotype. The rearrangement links TRBV5-1 to TRBJ2-7; D is unresolved. CDR1 SGHRS and CDR2 YFSETQ come from the germline V gene. Trimming shortened V by 0 bases and J by 0 bases, and 7 bases separated the two germline ends. CDR3 length: 14 amino acids. The CDR3 loop reads CASSLELSSYEQYF. The CDR3 DNA follows: TGCGCCAGCAGCTTGGAACTGAGCTCCTACGAGCAGTACTTC. Looking up the rest from reference TRBV5-1 and TRBJ2-7 gives the full variable domain: KAGVTQTPRYLIKTRGQQVTLSCSPISGHRSVSWYQQTPGQGLQFLFEYFSETQRNKGNFPGRFSGRQFSNSRSEMNVSTLELGDSALYLCASSLELSSYEQYFGPGTRLTVT.

The chain employs TRBV20-1 and TRBJ2-1; D unclear. CDR3 length equals 12 residues. Looked up from germline, CDR1 is DFQATT and CDR2 is SNEGSKA (reference sequence). Trimming took off 6 bases at V and 6 bases at J, with 12 bases between the two ends. The CDR3 here is CSARGGINEQFF. DNA of the CDR3: TGCAGTGCCCGCGGTGGGATCAATGAGCAGTTCTTC.

This clonotype was found a few times. The V and J genes are TRBV9 and TRBJ2-3; D not resolved. This CDR3 has 12 amino acids. From germline, CDR1 is SGDLS and CDR2 YYNGEE. Trimming took off 2 bases at V and 3 bases at J, with 4 bases between the two ends. The CDR3 bases are TGTGCCAGCAGCGTCGCAACAGATACGCAGTATTTT. This gives the protein CASSVATDTQYF.

V is TRBV5-1 and J is TRBJ1-1; the D is unclear. The ends were cut back, 4 bases at V and 1 base at J, with 11 bases in the middle. The CDR3 totals 14 residues. From germline, CDR1 is SGHRS and CDR2 YFSETQ. CDR3 sequence (DNA): TGCGCCAGCAGCGAGATGGATCAGAACACTGAAGCTTTCTTT. Amino acid sequence: CASSEMDQNTEAFF.

The chain joins TRBV4-1 to TRBJ2-3; TRBD2 matches 14 bases. The CDR3 consists of 15 residues. Germline CDR1 is MGHRA and CDR2 is YSYEKL. The ends lost 1 base at V and 7 bases at J; junction bases unmatched: 1. The DNA for the CDR3 is TGCGCCAGCAGCCAAGGGACTAGCGGGAGGTATACGCAGTATTTT. It is translated as CASSQGTSGRYTQYF.